Each of the 7 T cell receptor beta chains below was sequenced from the same sample in a study of blood T cell repertoires in COVID-19. The protocol was immunoSEQ multiplex PCR, while the TCRdb copy is restricted to in-frame clones and leaves out a portion. This table holds 30,000 to 40,000 clones, over 75% found once. Specimen: peripheral blood. The source of these receptors is an older woman with active COVID-19.

This chain joins TRBV12-3 or TRBV12-4 and TRBJ2-7; a weak D match, TRBD1 (5 bases). The CDR3 has 12 residues. Trimming stripped 7 bases from V and 3 bases from J, with 10 bases between. The CDR3 region has the DNA TGTGCCAGCACCACGCAGGGCTACGAGCAGTACTTC. It is translated as CASTTQGYEQYF.

This clone occurred once. Written as DNA, the CDR3 is TGTGCCAGTTCCCGACGCCGACAGGGACGAACTGAAGCTTTCTTT. Translated, it gives CASSRRRQGRTEAFF. The chain employs TRBV19 and TRBJ1-1; 7 bases agree with TRBD1. The length of the CDR3 is 15 residues. The trim removed 8 bases at V and 5 bases at J, leaving 14 bases unmatched. The germline CDR1 and CDR2 sequences are LNHDA and SQIVND (reference sequence).

The chain employs TRBV4-1 and TRBJ2-3; 8 bases agree with TRBD2. Germline assignment: CDR1 MGHRA and CDR2 YSYEKL. This CDR3 region has 16 residues. The trim removed 0 bases at V and 3 bases at J, leaving 5 bases unmatched. In DNA form, the CDR3 reads TGCGCCAGCAGCCAAGAGTCGAGCGGGGGAACAGATACGCAGTATTTT. Its translation: CASSQESSGGTDTQYF.

V usage is TRBV6-5 and J usage is TRBJ2-2; D call uncertain. V was clipped by 0 bases and J by 6 bases, with 11 bases between them. The CDR3 is made up of 15 amino acids. Germline CDR1 is MNHEY and CDR2 is SVGAGI. The chain's CDR3 is CASSYSPQLAGELFF. CDR3 nucleotides: TGTGCCAGCAGTTACTCGCCACAGCTCGCCGGGGAGCTGTTTTTT.

This clone was detected only a few times. This chain joins TRBV13 and TRBJ2-1; 12 bases match TRBD2. V dropped 4 bases and J dropped 3; count of bases not matched to a gene: 1. CDR3 length: 15 amino acids. Germline values: CDR1 PRHDT, CDR2 FYEKMQ (reference sequence). CDR3 protein: CASSWTSGIYNEQFF. The CDR3 DNA sequence: TGTGCCAGCAGCTGGACTAGCGGGATCTACAATGAGCAGTTCTTC. Based on the CDR3 plus reference TRBV13 and TRBJ2-1, the full variable domain is AAGVIQSPRHLIKEKRETATLKCYPIPRHDTVYWYQQGPGQDPQFLISFYEKMQSDKGSIPDRFSAQQFSDYHSELNMSSLELGDSALYFCASSWTSGIYNEQFFGPGTRLTVL.

The CDR3 DNA is TGTGCCAGCAGCCAAGGACTAGCGGGGGGATATACGCAGTATTTT. It codes for CASSQGLAGGYTQYF. The chain combines TRBV3-1 (or the pseudogene TRBV3-2) with TRBJ2-3; 13 positions agree with TRBD2. Germline CDR1 reads LGHDT; CDR2 reads YNNKEL (reference sequence). The CDR3 covers 15 residues. J was trimmed by 7 bases and V by 1 base; bases with no gene match: 2.

The chain couples TRBV30 to TRBJ2-6; D gene ambiguous. Trimming removed 3 bases at V and 0 bases at J, with 3 bases between. This CDR3 spans 13 amino acids. CDR1 and CDR2 from the germline V gene are GTSNPN and SVGIG (reference sequence). Written as DNA, the CDR3 is TGTGCCTGGAGACTCTCTGGGGCCAACGTCCTGACTTTC. It yields the protein CAWRLSGANVLTF.